The T cell receptor (beta chain) described here comes from a study of early T cells in non-severe SARS-CoV-2 infection. Background on the study: Unpaired chains resulted from sequencing bulk RNA of unsorted whole blood.

Unique molecular identifiers were added to individual cDNA molecules. One entry per CDR3 protein results from TCRdb running MiXCR on the 5' RACE reads. This table has 50,000 to 65,000 distinct CDR3 sequences, roughly 21% appearing once. The CDR3 loop spans 13 amino acids. V was shortened by 8 bases and J by 1 base, with 11 bases between the two germline ends. Germline V gene data show CDR1 as DFQATT and CDR2 as SNEGSKA (reference sequence). This clonotype turned up a few times. The sample in question was whole blood, obtained at baseline. The receptor's source is an adult who was a healthcare worker with PCR-confirmed SARS-CoV-2 infection or an uninfected control (not recorded which). V and J are TRBV20-1 and TRBJ1-4, with a possible D match to TRBD1 (6 bases). CDR3 sequence (DNA): TGCAGTCCGACAGGAGGAACTAATGAAAAACTGTTTTTT. The encoded protein is CSPTGGTNEKLFF.